This note documents a single T cell receptor beta chain sequence. Its antigen is unidentified. It was with 60 Vbeta and 13 Jbeta primers that the PCR ran. Profiling relied on immunoSEQ multiplex PCR, and the TCRdb table lists in-frame clones only, not all of them. The data hold 120,000 to 150,000 clones, with roughly 79% observed a single time. This entry belongs to a study of cytomegalovirus exposure and HLA in healthy donors. The V gene's germline CDR1 is SGHRS and CDR2 YFSETQ. Trimming cost V 4 bases and J 1 base, with 8 bases left between them. CDR3 size: 13 residues. Study-wide findings and caveats: Per a later analysis, HLA-associated TCR beta chains showed more clonal expansion than other, equally common TCR beta chains. A later analysis linked a missense DCLRE1C variant to TCR beta V- and J-gene trimming.

The clonotype was recovered from a woman aged 40 to 55 in good health and CMV-seropositive. The chain has TRBV5-1 and TRBJ1-1; no clear D gene. The sample was PBMCs. CDR3 sequence reads: CASSPNTNTEAFF. As DNA, the CDR3 is TGCGCCAGCAGCCCGAACACGAACACTGAAGCTTTCTTT.